This TCR beta chain comes out of a study of early T cells in non-severe SARS-CoV-2 infection. Study summary: Sequencing input comprised bulk RNA from unsorted whole blood; chain pairing was not available. Study-level findings and limits: Missing private and CD4 specificities, VDJdb matching favored anti-spike CD8 responses.

This CDR3 spans 16 amino acids. The J segment lost 8 bases and the V segment lost 3 bases, leaving 12 bases of the junction unmatched. Germline CDR1 is DFQATT and CDR2 is SNEGSKA (reference sequence). This clonotype was counted ten times or more. Its matching antigen is unknown. Individual cDNA molecules were tagged with unique molecular identifiers. TCRdb recomputed calls from the 5' RACE reads with MiXCR, one row per CDR3 protein. The sample lists some 24,000 distinct CDR3 sequences; 3.5% to 5% were seen once. The chain employs TRBV20-1 and TRBJ2-1, with 11 bases that match TRBD1. This TCR derives from an adult who was a healthcare worker with PCR-confirmed SARS-CoV-2 infection or an uninfected control (not recorded which). Sample: whole blood. CDR3 nucleotide sequence: TGCAGTGCTAGCCTACGGGACAGGGGGACAGTTGATGAGCAGTTCTTC. Amino acids: CSASLRDRGTVDEQFF.